This TCR beta chain was retrieved from a study of blood T cell repertoires in COVID-19. Looking at the study overall: Samples came from the United States, Italy and Spain, spanning acute and convalescent COVID-19. In each case, the material was cDNA or gDNA derived from T cells, B-cell-depleted T cells, or PBMCs.

In the study's own analysis: Estimation of nucleated cell counts was performed using reference gene primer amplification. Measured with immunoSEQ multiplex PCR; TCRdb has only the in-frame clones, and not every one. V and J calls and clone size are given by that table; D and trimming were obtained from the DNA. The sample lists around 270,000 clones, more than 85% occurring once. This CDR3 is 14 amino acids long. Germline assignment: CDR1 MNHEY and CDR2 SVGAGI. V was trimmed by 9 bases and J by 3 bases, leaving 12 bases between them. This clonotype was obtained from a man aged 35 to 55 with acute or convalescent COVID-19. The specimen sequenced was peripheral blood. The V and J genes are TRBV6-5 and TRBJ1-6, with a possible D match to TRBD1 (5 bases). CDR3 sequence (DNA): TGTGCCAGTACCCGCGGGGGCTATAATTCACCCCTCCACTTT. Translating it yields CASTRGGYNSPLHF.